A selection of T cell receptor beta chains follows, all from one sample in a study of blood T cell repertoires in COVID-19. Repertoires were generated with immunoSEQ multiplex PCR, while TCRdb's copy carries only in-frame clones and drops some. The sample has more than 150,000 clones, more than 70% seen once. Sequences were obtained from peripheral blood. Receptors were obtained from a man in his sixties with acute or convalescent COVID-19. Each CDR3 is given with its conserved first and last residue. D genes are given only for firm matches. Expanded clones are given a class, and other clones once, few, many or no size at all.

CDR3: CASSEAIRQLFGYTF
DNA: TGTGCCAGCAGTGAAGCTATCAGACAGCTTTTTGGCTACACCTTC
size: few
V: TRBV6-1
D: -
J: TRBJ1-2

CDR3: CASRQQGKGTGELFF
DNA: TGTGCCAGCAGACAGCAGGGGAAGGGCACCGGGGAGCTGTTTTTT
size: -
V: TRBV2
D: -
J: TRBJ2-2

CDR3: CASSLEGVSNEQFF
DNA: TGTGCCAGCAGCTTAGAAGGGGTATCCAATGAGCAGTTCTTC
size: -
V: TRBV7-2
D: -
J: TRBJ2-1

CDR3: CASSLLAVNSPLHF
DNA: TGTGCCAGCAGTTTATTGGCAGTGAATTCACCCCTCCACTTT
size: -
V: TRBV27
D: -
J: TRBJ1-6

CDR3: CASSYYDREPEAFF
DNA: TGTGCCAGCAGTTACTACGACAGGGAGCCTGAAGCTTTCTTT
size: -
V: TRBV6-2/TRBV6-3
D: TRBD1
J: TRBJ1-1

CDR3: CASSLKTFLSEQFF
DNA: TGTGCCAGCAGCCTAAAGACATTCCTCTCAGAGCAGTTCTTC
size: -
V: TRBV3-1/TRBV3-2
D: -
J: TRBJ2-1

CDR3: CASSPGTEVWNEQFF
DNA: TGTGCCAGCAGCCCCGGGACAGAAGTCTGGAATGAGCAGTTCTTC
size: -
V: TRBV5-6
D: TRBD1
J: TRBJ2-1

CDR3: CASSYSDGGATGELFF
DNA: TGTGCCAGCAGTTACTCGGACGGGGGGGCCACCGGGGAGCTGTTTTTT
size: -
V: TRBV6-5
D: TRBD2
J: TRBJ2-2

CDR3: CAWSHTGNQPQHF
DNA: TGTGCCTGGAGCCACACAGGGAATCAGCCCCAGCATTTT
size: -
V: TRBV30
D: -
J: TRBJ1-5

CDR3: CASSSDTTGELFF
DNA: TGCGCCAGCAGCTCGGACACGACCGGGGAGCTGTTTTTT
size: -
V: TRBV5-1
D: -
J: TRBJ2-2

CDR3: CASSEGRLSWTGKGNGYTF
DNA: TGTGCCAGCAGTGAAGGACGATTGTCCTGGACAGGGAAAGGAAATGGCTACACCTTC
size: -
V: TRBV6-1
D: TRBD1
J: TRBJ1-2

CDR3: CASSLPGGTNEKLFF
DNA: TGTGCCAGCAGCCTCCCGGGGGGAACTAATGAAAAACTGTTTTTT
size: -
V: TRBV7-8
D: -
J: TRBJ1-4

CDR3: CASSQPGDTEAFF
DNA: TGCGCCAGCAGCCAACCGGGGGATACTGAAGCTTTCTTT
size: -
V: TRBV4-3
D: -
J: TRBJ1-1

CDR3: CASSQAGTGDGNTIYF
DNA: TGTGCCAGCAGCCAAGCAGGGACAGGGGACGGAAACACCATATATTTT
size: once
V: TRBV14
D: TRBD1
J: TRBJ1-3

CDR3: CASRGLKSTYQPQHF
DNA: TGTGCCAGTAGAGGACTGAAATCGACCTATCAGCCCCAGCATTTT
size: once
V: TRBV19
D: -
J: TRBJ1-5

CDR3: CASSLWTGGKGETQYF
DNA: TGTGCCAGCAGCTTATGGACGGGGGGAAAGGGAGAGACCCAGTACTTC
size: -
V: TRBV11-2
D: TRBD2
J: TRBJ2-5

CDR3: CASRLTGGRYNEQFF
DNA: TGTGCCAGCAGACTAACGGGGGGGCGGTACAATGAGCAGTTCTTC
size: -
V: TRBV25-1
D: TRBD2
J: TRBJ2-1

CDR3: CASSPPGGTEAFF
DNA: TGTGCCAGCAGCCCTCCGGGGGGCACTGAAGCTTTCTTT
size: -
V: TRBV7-9
D: -
J: TRBJ1-1

CDR3: CASSPGVDYGYTF
DNA: TGTGCCAGCAGCCCAGGGGTCGACTATGGCTACACCTTC
size: -
V: TRBV13
D: -
J: TRBJ1-2

CDR3: CASSDLSGAMNTEAFF
DNA: TGTGCCAGCAGTGATTTGTCAGGGGCAATGAACACTGAAGCTTTCTTT
size: -
V: TRBV2
D: -
J: TRBJ1-1

CDR3: CASKTGDQPQHF
DNA: TGTGCCAGCAAGACAGGGGACCAGCCCCAGCATTTT
size: -
V: TRBV6-5
D: TRBD1
J: TRBJ1-5

CDR3: CASSPWGELNNSPLHF
DNA: TGTGCCAGCAGCCCTTGGGGGGAACTTAATAATTCACCCCTCCACTTT
size: -
V: TRBV9
D: -
J: TRBJ1-6

CDR3: CASREGKTEAFF
DNA: TGCGCCAGCAGGGAGGGGAAGACTGAAGCTTTCTTT
size: -
V: TRBV5-1
D: -
J: TRBJ1-1

CDR3: CASSASGGQGDTQYF
DNA: TGTGCTAGCAGCGCGAGCGGGGGGCAGGGAGATACGCAGTATTTT
size: many
V: TRBV7-7
D: TRBD2
J: TRBJ2-3

CDR3: CASSESTLHF
DNA: TGTGCCAGCAGTGAATCCACCCTCCACTTT
size: -
V: TRBV2
D: -
J: TRBJ1-6

CDR3: CASSFQPTGKGGELFF
DNA: TGTGCCAGCAGTTTCCAACCGACAGGGAAGGGCGGGGAGCTGTTTTTT
size: -
V: TRBV6-5
D: TRBD1
J: TRBJ2-2

CDR3: CASSLMGGSGYTF
DNA: TGTGCCAGCAGTTTGATGGGAGGGAGCGGCTACACCTTC
size: many
V: TRBV27
D: -
J: TRBJ1-2

CDR3: CATQEVGGAAETQYF
DNA: TGTGCCACGCAGGAGGTAGGGGGGGCGGCGGAGACCCAGTACTTC
size: -
V: TRBV30
D: -
J: TRBJ2-5

CDR3: CASSRSYEQYF
DNA: TGTGCCAGCAGCCGGAGCTACGAGCAGTACTTC
size: -
V: TRBV14
D: -
J: TRBJ2-7

CDR3: CASSLGFLGGVVETQYF
DNA: TGTGCCAGCAGCTTAGGATTTTTAGGGGGCGTCGTGGAGACCCAGTACTTC
size: once
V: TRBV7-6
D: TRBD1
J: TRBJ2-5

CDR3: CASSLEPSTIAGDYEQYF
DNA: TGCGCCAGCAGCTTGGAACCGTCTACCATAGCGGGAGACTACGAGCAGTACTTC
size: -
V: TRBV5-1
D: TRBD2
J: TRBJ2-7

CDR3: CASSRQVNTEAFF
DNA: TGTGCCAGCAGCAGACAGGTGAACACTGAAGCTTTCTTT
size: -
V: TRBV7-9
D: -
J: TRBJ1-1

CDR3: CASASDRGTYNEQFF
DNA: TGTGCCAGCGCGTCGGACAGGGGGACTTACAATGAGCAGTTCTTC
size: -
V: TRBV6-4
D: TRBD1
J: TRBJ2-1

CDR3: CASSDVIRGLYGYTF
DNA: TGTGCCAGCAGTGACGTGATCAGGGGGCTGTATGGCTACACCTTC
size: -
V: TRBV6-1
D: TRBD1
J: TRBJ1-2

CDR3: CASSPRDRVFLAYGYTF
DNA: TGTGCCAGCAGCCCTCGGGACAGGGTGTTCTTAGCCTATGGCTACACCTTC
size: -
V: TRBV9
D: TRBD1
J: TRBJ1-2

CDR3: CASSETGAPSYEQYF
DNA: TGTGCCAGCAGCGAAACAGGGGCTCCCTCCTACGAGCAGTACTTC
size: few
V: TRBV27
D: TRBD1
J: TRBJ2-7

CDR3: CASRPEPITDTQYF
DNA: TGCGCCAGCAGGCCCGAGCCTATCACAGATACGCAGTATTTT
size: -
V: TRBV4-1
D: -
J: TRBJ2-3